This TCR beta chain was profiled in a study of shared clonotypes between healthy human individuals. As for the study in general: The study drew on two women and a few men aged 18 to 49 as donors. Broader study findings: In a handful of donors, around 5% of naive CD4 clonotypes appeared in common. Donors were few, which limited the genetic and exposure-history diversity represented. The four-donor shared clonotypes exceeded non-shared clonotypes in generation probability, with non-shared ones scoring lower.

As for this clone: Its antigen is not known.

TCRdb's table, derived via immunoSEQ multiplex PCR, lists solely in-frame clones and lacks some. The data show roughly 2,500,000 clones, roughly 93% seen once. The receptor comes from a man aged 18 to 29 in good health. Some clones in this sample may be carry-over from other donors' samples. The sequencing sample was made of naive CD4+ T cells from PBMCs. This sample's subset: CD45RA+ positively selected.

CDR3 amino acids: CAISDPGQGANYGYTF. Here the CDR3 DNA reads TGTGCCATCAGTGATCCCGGACAGGGGGCTAACTATGGCTACACCTTC. The chain has TRBV10-3 and TRBJ1-2, with 10 nucleotides matching TRBD1. V lost 3 bases to trimming and J lost 0 bases; unmatched junction nucleotides: 4. Germline V CDR1 and CDR2: ENHRY, SYGVKD. The length of the CDR3 is 16 residues.